The 18 T cell receptor beta chains given below trace back to one sample, sequenced in a study of T-cell memory formation after mild COVID-19. TCRdb passed the 5' RACE reads through MiXCR, listing each CDR3 protein once. The table has 250,000 or so distinct CDR3 sequences, around 17% seen once. Sequencing was performed on PBMCs or a T cell subset sorted from them (not recorded which). The source of these receptors is a man between 18 and 29 years old who had mild COVID-19 (a few samples of this study predate the infection). Cell type and time point are not known.

This clonotype was seen only a few times. The chain couples TRBV6-5 to TRBJ1-1; D possibly corresponds to TRBD1 (5 bases). V lost 4 bases, J lost 2 bases, and 14 bases lay in between. This CDR3 contains 15 residues. Germline V gene sequence: CDR1 MNHEY, CDR2 SVGAGI. CDR3 in amino acids: CASSSAGGDNTEAFF. DNA of the CDR3: TGTGCCAGCAGTTCCGCCGGGGGGGATAACACTGAAGCTTTCTTT.

This clonotype was recorded a few times. V gene TRBV15 combines with J gene TRBJ1-1; 9 bases fit TRBD1. Germline CDR1 and CDR2: LNHNV and YYDKDF (reference sequence). After removal of 1 base from V and 0 bases from J, the junction contained 6 bases not matched to a gene. The CDR3 loop spans 17 amino acids. DNA for the CDR3: TGTGCCACCAGCAGAGGGGACAGGGACCAAATGAACACTGAAGCTTTCTTT. Amino acid sequence: CATSRGDRDQMNTEAFF.

This clonotype was counted ten times or more. The genes are TRBV7-9 and TRBJ2-1; no reliable D call. CDR1 SEHNR and CDR2 FQNEAQ come from the germline V gene (reference sequence). V lost 5 bases to trimming and J lost 7 bases, with 6 bases between them. The CDR3 has 11 amino acids. For the CDR3, the DNA is TGTGCCAGCAGCCCCCAGAATGAGCAGTTCTTC. Its translation: CASSPQNEQFF.

This chain connects TRBV7-2 to TRBJ2-7, with TRBD1 matching 9 bases. There are 14 residues in the CDR3. From germline, CDR1 is SGHTA and CDR2 FQGNSA. V was clipped by 5 bases and J by 7 bases; unmatched bases: 9. The CDR3 is CASSQTGTGHEQYF. CDR3 DNA: TGTGCCAGCAGCCAAACCGGGACAGGGCATGAGCAGTACTTC.

This clonotype was recorded many times. V is TRBV4-3 and J is TRBJ2-3, with D hard to call. Per germline, CDR1 LGHNA and CDR2 YSLEER. The CDR3 has 17 residues. V was trimmed by 1 base and J by 5 bases, leaving 19 bases between them. This chain's CDR3 is CASSQGLSAELRDTQYF. The CDR3 region has the DNA TGCGCCAGCAGCCAAGGCCTCTCGGCAGAACTACGAGATACGCAGTATTTT.

This clonotype was seen more than once but under ten times. The J gene is TRBJ2-6, the V gene TRBV4-1; D is uncertain. Trimming removed 4 bases at V and 0 bases at J, with 7 bases between. CDR1 is MGHRA, CDR2 YSYEKL, per germline. This CDR3 region has 15 residues. The CDR3 spells CASSLLISGANVLTF. CDR3 coding DNA: TGCGCCAGCAGCCTCCTCATCTCTGGGGCCAACGTCCTGACTTTC.

This clonotype came up many times. V gene TRBV15 combines with J gene TRBJ2-7; 8 bases line up with TRBD2. Germline V gene sequence: CDR1 LNHNV, CDR2 YYDKDF (reference sequence). The CDR3 loop spans 13 amino acids. V lost 3 bases, J lost 10 bases, and 8 bases stayed unmatched. The CDR3 loop reads CATSSVIAGTQYV. DNA of the CDR3: TGTGCCACCAGCAGCGTGATAGCGGGGACCCAGTACGTC.

This clonotype was counted only a few times. The V and J genes are TRBV7-9 and TRBJ2-3, with D possibly being TRBD2 (7 bases). Per the germline V gene, CDR1 is SEHNR and CDR2 is FQNEAQ (reference sequence). The V gene lost 5 bases and the J gene lost 2 bases, with 14 bases spanning the gap. CDR3 length: 15 residues. The CDR3 region is CASSLLGGATDTQYF. CDR3 bases: TGTGCCAGCAGCCTTTTAGGGGGGGCCACAGATACGCAGTATTTT.

This clonotype has only a few counts. The chain joins TRBV11-1 to TRBJ1-1, with D tentatively TRBD1 (5 bases). CDR3 length: 15 amino acids. V was shortened by 4 bases and J by 4 bases, with 16 bases between the two germline ends. Germline lookup yields CDR1 SGHAT and CDR2 FQDESV (reference sequence). The CDR3, as DNA: TGTGCCAGCAGCTCCCAGGACATTCGGGGCACTGAAGCTTTCTTT. Protein: CASSSQDIRGTEAFF.

The rearrangement joins TRBV3-1 to TRBJ2-4; 7 bases map to TRBD1. Germline CDR1 and CDR2: LGHDT and YNNKEL (reference sequence). The CDR3 length is 18 residues. V trimming: 3 bases; J trimming: 1 base; junction bases outside the gene matches: 12. Written as DNA, the CDR3 is TGTGCCAGCAGCCATACAGGGGACAACTCGGGGGCCAAAAACATTCAGTACTTC. This gives the protein CASSHTGDNSGAKNIQYF.

There are a few counts of this clonotype. The gene calls are TRBV12-3 or TRBV12-4 and TRBJ2-3, with 7 bases fitting TRBD2. V lost 4 bases, J lost 4 bases, and 5 bases stayed unmatched. This CDR3 has 14 amino acids. CDR3 protein: CASSSASGSDTQYF. CDR3 coding DNA: TGTGCCAGCAGTTCCGCTAGCGGATCAGATACGCAGTATTTT.

This clonotype was seen a few times. The chain has TRBV6-5 and TRBJ2-3; either TRBD1 or TRBD2 may fit D (5 bases each). This CDR3 comprises 14 residues. Trimming removed 6 bases at V and 2 bases at J, with 12 bases between. Germline V gene data show CDR1 as MNHEY and CDR2 as SVGAGI. CDR3 region: CASSSPGLTDTQYF. The CDR3 DNA reads as TGTGCCAGCAGCTCTCCGGGGCTCACAGATACGCAGTATTTT.

The V gene is TRBV24-1, the J gene TRBJ2-3; D gene unclear. This CDR3 is 16 amino acids long. Germline V lookup: CDR1 KGHDR, CDR2 SFDVKD. Trimming shortened V by 4 bases and J by 0 bases, and 13 bases separated the two germline ends. The CDR3 here is CATSDPEQTSTDTQYF. DNA for the CDR3: TGTGCCACCAGTGACCCCGAACAAACGAGCACAGATACGCAGTATTTT.

This clonotype was seen only a few times. The rearrangement joins TRBV7-8 to TRBJ2-7; D might be TRBD1 (6 bases). With 6 bases removed from V and 4 bases from J, the gap between germline ends came to 13 bases. The CDR3 consists of 13 residues. Germline V lookup: CDR1 SGHVS, CDR2 FQNEAQ. CDR3: CASSWDTLYEQYV. The CDR3 nucleotides are TGTGCCAGCAGTTGGGACACTTTATACGAGCAGTACGTC.

This clonotype was counted only a few times. The chain recombines TRBV21-1 with TRBJ2-5; the table names TRBD1, a call not compared with the DNA. TRBV21-1 is designated a pseudogene. This CDR3 spans 15 amino acids. The CDR3 DNA reads as TGTGCCAGCAGCAAAGACAGGGCCGGCGAAGAGACCCAGTACTTC. Encoded protein: CASSKDRAGEETQYF.

This chain joins TRBV20-1 and TRBJ2-1; 8 nucleotides match TRBD1. CDR1 is DFQATT and CDR2 is SNEGSKA in the germline V gene (reference sequence). CDR3 length: 15 residues. Trimming at V came to 6 bases and at J to 7 bases, leaving 14 bases not matched to a gene. The CDR3 protein is CSAPKTGVSDNEQFF. CDR3 sequence (DNA): TGCAGTGCACCGAAGACAGGGGTTTCCGATAATGAGCAGTTCTTC.

This clonotype was observed a few times. J is TRBJ2-5 and V is TRBV20-1; D gene ambiguous. The CDR3 covers 11 residues. The germline V gene encodes CDR1 DFQATT and CDR2 SNEGSKA (reference sequence). The ends were cut back, 6 bases at V and 4 bases at J, with 9 bases in the middle. The CDR3 bases are TGCAGTGCCCTCCAGCTAGAGACCCAGTACTTC. Amino acid sequence: CSALQLETQYF.

This rearrangement joins TRBV15 to TRBJ1-5, with D tentatively TRBD1 (6 bases). The CDR3 covers 17 residues. Germline CDR1 and CDR2: LNHNV and YYDKDF (reference sequence). V dropped 0 bases and J dropped 7 bases, with 19 bases sitting between them. The CDR3 DNA is TGTGCCACCAGCAGAGATGCAGGGGCTAAGCTCGGACAGCCCCAGCATTTT. Its protein is CATSRDAGAKLGQPQHF.